The 4 T cell receptor beta chains below come from one sample, sequenced in a study of post-analysis software for immune sequencing data. Study-level points and caveats: Roughly 5 TRBV segments occurring more often in patients than controls included TRBV5-6, TRBV5-1 and TRBV20-1.

Libraries were made from TCR beta cDNA, and they carried unique molecular identifiers. TCRdb re-called the PCR reads with MiXCR, one entry per CDR3 protein. The repertoire includes about 770,000 distinct CDR3 sequences, around 46% of them detected once, and roughly 4.9% sits in the top ten. These receptors have no identified antigens. The sample consisted of blood. Every receptor here comes from a girl aged 5 to 17 with multiple sclerosis.

This clonotype has more than one count but fewer than ten. V gene TRBV5-1 combines with J gene TRBJ2-5, with 11 bases aligning to TRBD2. Per germline, CDR1 SGHRS and CDR2 YFSETQ. The CDR3 covers 15 residues. The V segment lost 4 bases and the J segment 0 bases; nucleotides outside the gene matches: 2. CDR3 sequence: CASSRLAGYQETQYF. Written as DNA, the CDR3 is TGCGCCAGCAGCAGACTAGCGGGGTACCAAGAGACCCAGTACTTC.

The chain recombines TRBV9 with TRBJ2-1; possible D gene TRBD1, 6 bases. Germline CDR1 reads SGDLS; CDR2 reads YYNGEE. This CDR3 is built from 13 residues. Trimming stripped 3 bases from V and 4 bases from J, with 8 bases between. CDR3 in amino acids: CASSATGYNEQFF. As DNA, the CDR3 is TGTGCCAGCAGCGCGACAGGATACAATGAGCAGTTCTTC. Looking up the rest from reference TRBV9 and TRBJ2-1 gives the full variable domain: DSGVTQTPKHLITATGQRVTLRCSPRSGDLSVYWYQQSLDQGLQFLIQYYNGEERAKGNILERFSAQQFPDLHSELNLSSLELGDSALYFCASSATGYNEQFFGPGTRLTVL.

V usage is TRBV29-1 and J usage is TRBJ2-1; 11 positions match TRBD2. The CDR3 is made up of 17 amino acids. Germline V CDR1 and CDR2: SQVTM, ANQGSEA. Losses at the gene ends were 7 bases for V and 3 bases for J; bases not matched to a gene: 14. CDR3 in DNA: TGCAGCGCCGAGGGGGTACTAGCGGGAGCTCACTACAATGAGCAGTTCTTC. Translation: CSAEGVLAGAHYNEQFF.

This clonotype came up a few times. The rearrangement joins TRBV28 to TRBJ2-1; 12 positions agree with TRBD1. V was pared by 6 bases and J by 4 bases, with 13 bases of the junction left unmatched. The CDR3 is made up of 18 amino acids. Germline-derived CDR1 and CDR2 are MDHEN and SYDVKM. The CDR3 DNA is TGTGCCAGCAGGGGACAGGGGGCCCTAGCGGGCCAGTACAATGAGCAGTTCTTC. As protein: CASRGQGALAGQYNEQFF.